The present T cell receptor beta chain was sequenced within a study of blood T cell repertoires in COVID-19. Turning to the study itself: Both acute and convalescent COVID-19 samples were obtained from the United States, Italy and Spain. Nucleic acid was either cDNA or gDNA, and it came from T cells, B-cell-depleted T cells, or PBMCs.

The V and J ends lost 4 bases and 2 bases respectively, with 13 bases between them. The CDR3 runs 14 residues. Germline V lookup: CDR1 SGHRS, CDR2 YFSETQ. In the study's own analysis: It was from reference gene primer amplification that nucleated cell counts were estimated. Produced via immunoSEQ multiplex PCR; TCRdb's table is partial and in-frame only. V, J and clone size are taken as reported in that table, and D and trimming were inferred from the DNA itself. The sample shows approximately 120,000 clones, roughly four fifths of them seen only once. This clone was seen more than once but under ten times.

Sequenced sample: peripheral blood. The clonotype was recovered from a woman in her 50s with acute or convalescent COVID-19. The rearrangement joins TRBV5-1 to TRBJ2-7; D gene unclear. The CDR3, as DNA: TGCGCCAGCAGCCCCGCCGGGTCCACCTACGAGCAGTACTTC. Protein product: CASSPAGSTYEQYF.